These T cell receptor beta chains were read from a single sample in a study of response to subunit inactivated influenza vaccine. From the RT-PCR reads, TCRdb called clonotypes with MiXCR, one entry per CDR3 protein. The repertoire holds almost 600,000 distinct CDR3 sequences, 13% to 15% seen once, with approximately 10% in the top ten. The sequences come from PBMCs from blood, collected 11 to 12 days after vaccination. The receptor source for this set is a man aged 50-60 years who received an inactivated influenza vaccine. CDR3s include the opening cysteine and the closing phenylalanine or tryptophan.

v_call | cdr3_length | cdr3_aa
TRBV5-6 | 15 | CASSPPGRFYNEQFF
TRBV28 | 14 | CASSLRVVFHEQYF
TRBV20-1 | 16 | CSARAGTGIGSYGYTF
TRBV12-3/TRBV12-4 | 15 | CASSRITGGQETQYF
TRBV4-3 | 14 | CASSTAQEGYEQYF
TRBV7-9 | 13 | CASSSTGVQPQHF
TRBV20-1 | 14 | CSARDAGYDQPQHF
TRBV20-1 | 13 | CSARTSGRNEQFF
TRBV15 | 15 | CATSRDRVRADEQFF
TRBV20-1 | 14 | CSAKGAAGSYEQYF
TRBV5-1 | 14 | CASSVETYTHGYTF
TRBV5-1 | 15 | CASRYPGQGSTEAFF
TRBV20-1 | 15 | CSAAYGGDLQETQYF
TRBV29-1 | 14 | CSVDMAGGEYGYTF
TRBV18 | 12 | CASSRQGIEAFF
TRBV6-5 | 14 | CASSFPGQEETQYF
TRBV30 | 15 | CAWSALDSGANVLTF
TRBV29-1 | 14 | CSVAPGGTIDTQYF
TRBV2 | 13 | CASSGGLAGEQYF
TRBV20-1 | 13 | CSAATGGVHEQYF
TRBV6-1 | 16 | CASSPYTGGSYNEQFF